What follows is one T cell receptor beta chain and its context. Its antigen remains unknown. The CDR3 totals 17 residues. The germline CDR1 and CDR2 sequences are SGHAT and FQNNGV. V dropped 5 bases and J dropped 4; count of bases not matched to a gene: 9. PCR involved 60 Vbeta and 13 Jbeta primers. Assay: immunoSEQ multiplex PCR; the TCRdb copy retains only in-frame clones and omits some. The sample includes some 170,000 clones, 9.5% of them seen just once. The entry originates in a study of cytomegalovirus exposure and HLA in healthy donors. Study overall: Samples from HLA-typed donors yielded approximately 88 million unique TCRs in an early data release.

Study observations and caveats: Follow-up analysis later connected one missense variant in DCLRE1C with trimming of TCR beta V- and J-genes. No immune exposure information besides CMV serostatus was available.

This clonotype originated in a woman between 25 and 40 years old in good health and CMV-seropositive. Sequencing was carried out using PBMCs. V usage is TRBV11-2 and J usage is TRBJ2-1; 12 nucleotides line up with TRBD1. Here the CDR3 reads CASSPFWGQGAYNEQFF. As DNA, the CDR3 is TGTGCCAGCAGCCCATTTTGGGGACAGGGGGCGTACAATGAGCAGTTCTTC.